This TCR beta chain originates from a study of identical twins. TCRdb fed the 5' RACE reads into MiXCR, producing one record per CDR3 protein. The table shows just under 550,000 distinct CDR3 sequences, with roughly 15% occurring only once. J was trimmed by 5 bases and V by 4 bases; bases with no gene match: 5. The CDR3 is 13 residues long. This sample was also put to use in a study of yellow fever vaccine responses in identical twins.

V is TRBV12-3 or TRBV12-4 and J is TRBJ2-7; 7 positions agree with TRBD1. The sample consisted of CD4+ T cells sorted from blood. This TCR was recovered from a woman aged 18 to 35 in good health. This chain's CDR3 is CASSSGTVNEQYV. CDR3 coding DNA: TGTGCCAGCAGTTCAGGGACAGTGAACGAGCAGTACGTC.